This T cell receptor (beta chain) was obtained from a study of cytomegalovirus exposure and HLA in healthy donors. Between the trimmed V and J ends, which lost 6 bases and 4 bases, there was a span of 19 bases. This CDR3 is 15 amino acids long. Per germline, CDR1 MNHNY and CDR2 SVGAGI (reference sequence). Primers: 60 Vbeta forward and 13 Jbeta reverse. Assay used: immunoSEQ multiplex PCR; TCRdb lists only in-frame clones, some missing. The sample yields tens of thousands of clones, roughly 67% seen once. The clonotype comes from a woman aged 45-60 years in good health and CMV-seropositive. The chain has TRBV6-6 and TRBJ2-7; D may be TRBD2 (6 bases). Sequenced input: PBMCs. In DNA, the CDR3 is TGTGCCAGCAGCTGGGGGGACCCGGGGGATTACGAGCAGTACTTC. It is translated as CASSWGDPGDYEQYF.